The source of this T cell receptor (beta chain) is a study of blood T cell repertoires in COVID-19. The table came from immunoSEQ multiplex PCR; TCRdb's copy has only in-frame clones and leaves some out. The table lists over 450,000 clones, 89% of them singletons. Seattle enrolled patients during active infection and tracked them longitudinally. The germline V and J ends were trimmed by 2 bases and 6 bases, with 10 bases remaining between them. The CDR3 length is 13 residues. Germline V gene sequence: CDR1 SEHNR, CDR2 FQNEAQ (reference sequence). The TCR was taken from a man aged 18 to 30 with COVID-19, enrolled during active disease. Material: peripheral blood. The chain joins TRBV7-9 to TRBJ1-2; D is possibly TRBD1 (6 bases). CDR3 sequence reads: CASSLQNRDGYTF. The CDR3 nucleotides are TGTGCCAGCAGCTTACAGAACAGGGATGGCTACACCTTC.